The next 15 T cell receptor beta chains were all read from a single sample in a study of T-cell reconstitution after alpha-beta-depleted transplantation in children. The TCRbeta library was prepared with unique molecular identifiers. TCRdb reprocessed the PCR reads via MiXCR and lists one record per CDR3 protein. The sample gives 250,000 to 400,000 distinct CDR3 sequences, approximately 20% of which show up once; approximately 10% is in the top ten. The specimen comprised PBMCs, mostly from graft donor cells, sampled 180 days after TCRalphabeta/CD19-depleted stem cell transplant. These receptors all come from a male patient between 5 and 17 years old who had a stem cell transplant for acute lymphoblastic leukemia, so the T cells may come from the graft donor.

V usage is TRBV19 and J usage is TRBJ1-5, with D possibly TRBD1 on 5 matching bases. Germline CDR1 reads LNHDA; CDR2 reads SQIVND (reference sequence). V lost 7 bases, J lost 6 bases, and 16 bases lay in between. This CDR3 region has 14 residues. CDR3 nucleotides: TGTGCCAGTAATCTCCGGGACGGAGCTCAGCCCCAGCATTTT. This encodes CASNLRDGAQPQHF.

The V gene is TRBV5-5, the J gene TRBJ2-1; no firm D call. The CDR3 covers 14 residues. The ends were cut back, 0 bases at V and 6 bases at J, with 10 bases in the middle. The germline gives CDR1 SGHKS, CDR2 YYEKEE (reference sequence). The CDR3 protein is CASSLGGSFNEQFF. The CDR3 DNA reads TGTGCCAGCAGCTTGGGGGGTAGTTTCAATGAGCAGTTCTTC.

V and J are TRBV9 and TRBJ2-7, with D perhaps given as TRBD1 or TRBD2 (5 bases each). Germline CDR1 is SGDLS and CDR2 is YYNGEE. V dropped 1 base and J dropped 0 bases, with 8 bases sitting between them. There are 14 residues in the CDR3. In nucleotides, the CDR3 is TGTGCCAGCAGCGTACTAGGGACCTCCTACGAGCAGTACTTC. Protein: CASSVLGTSYEQYF.

The rearrangement uses TRBV20-1 and TRBJ2-7, with 11 bases that match TRBD2. Germline-derived CDR1 and CDR2 are DFQATT and SNEGSKA (reference sequence). The CDR3 spans 16 residues. Losses at the gene ends were 2 bases for V and 6 bases for J; bases not matched to a gene: 12. In DNA, the CDR3 is TGCAGTGCTAGAATCCCAAATAGCGGGAGGGCCGGCGAGCAGTACTTC. It specifies CSARIPNSGRAGEQYF.

This chain joins TRBV3-1 and TRBJ1-6, with no clear D. Germline CDR1 reads LGHDT; CDR2 reads YNNKEL (reference sequence). The V end lost 2 bases, the J end lost 10 bases, and 12 bases lay between the germline ends. The CDR3 contains 14 residues. CDR3 amino acids: CASSQRTSDSPLHF. The CDR3 bases are TGTGCCAGCAGCCAACGCACCTCAGACTCACCCCTCCACTTT.

In this sample, this clonotype turned up a few times. The rearrangement uses TRBV7-3 and TRBJ2-3, with D unresolved. Per the germline V gene, CDR1 is SGHTA and CDR2 is FQGTGA. V was clipped by 1 base and J by 4 bases, with 9 bases between them. This CDR3 has 14 residues. CDR3 protein: CASSLNPTPDTQYF. The CDR3 DNA reads TGTGCCAGCAGCTTAAACCCGACCCCAGATACGCAGTATTTT.

This sequence joins TRBV9 and TRBJ1-6; D is uncertain. The CDR3 is 14 amino acids. V was pared by 0 bases and J by 7 bases, with 8 bases between. The germline V gene has CDR1 SGDLS and CDR2 YYNGEE. CDR3 coding DNA: TGTGCCAGCAGCGTAGCAGGTGGAAATTCACCCCTCCACTTT. The encoded protein is CASSVAGGNSPLHF.

This clonotype appeared a few times. This chain uses TRBV13 with TRBJ2-7; tentative D call: TRBD2 (6 bases). Germline V gene sequence: CDR1 PRHDT, CDR2 FYEKMQ (reference sequence). The CDR3 extends over 14 amino acids. Trimming stripped 0 bases from V and 3 bases from J, with 9 bases between. The CDR3 here is CASSLGDYDYEQYF. In DNA, the CDR3 is TGTGCCAGCAGCTTAGGGGACTACGACTACGAGCAGTACTTC.

The chain is built from TRBV6-4 and TRBJ2-1, with a weak D call TRBD1 (5 bases). Trimming took 2 bases from V and 6 from J, leaving 17 bases between them. The CDR3 covers 16 residues. Germline V gene sequence: CDR1 MRHNA, CDR2 SNTAGT. The CDR3 nucleotides read TGTGCCAGCAGTGACCAAATCCCTGCAGGGCGCAATGAGCAGTTCTTC. Its translation: CASSDQIPAGRNEQFF.

The chain uses TRBV11-1 and TRBJ1-2; D is uncertain. In germline, CDR1 is SGHAT, CDR2 FQDESV (reference sequence). The CDR3 totals 18 residues. V was pared by 2 bases and J by 2 bases, with 21 bases between. CDR3 protein: CASSLYEKATISNYGYTF. The CDR3 DNA reads as TGTGCCAGCAGCTTATACGAAAAGGCGACCATTTCAAACTATGGCTACACCTTC.

The gene calls are TRBV9 and TRBJ2-7; maybe TRBD1 (6 bases). The CDR3 runs to 15 residues. V gave up 0 bases and J gave up 4 bases, with 14 bases separating them. Germline-derived CDR1 and CDR2 are SGDLS and YYNGEE. The CDR3 loop is CASSVGTAGPYEQYF. The CDR3 nucleotides are TGTGCCAGCAGCGTAGGGACAGCCGGGCCTTACGAGCAGTACTTC.

The CDR3 loop reads CSARDKGALTQYF. Written as DNA, the CDR3 is TGCAGTGCTAGAGATAAGGGGGCGTTAACGCAGTATTTT. This chain links TRBV20-1 with TRBJ2-3, with TRBD1 matching 7 bases. The CDR3 has 13 amino acids. Germline V gene sequence: CDR1 DFQATT, CDR2 SNEGSKA (reference sequence). V lost 0 bases to trimming and J lost 9 bases; unmatched junction nucleotides: 6.

This clonotype was recorded many times. The chain carries TRBV5-1 and TRBJ2-5; 8 bases agree with TRBD2. Germline V gene data show CDR1 as SGHRS and CDR2 as YFSETQ. The CDR3 is 15 residues long. V was pared by 2 bases and J by 4 bases, with 7 bases of the junction left unmatched. In DNA form, the CDR3 reads TGCGCCAGCAGCTTTGGCGGGAGGAACCTAGAGACCCAGTACTTC. It specifies CASSFGGRNLETQYF.

There are a few counts of this clonotype. One junction end disagrees with the germline gene, perhaps due to a read error. V is TRBV12-3 or TRBV12-4 and J is TRBJ1-1, with D possibly TRBD1 on 5 matching bases. There are 14 residues in the CDR3. CDR3 DNA sequence: TGTGCCAGCAGTCTACAGGAGGGGAGCACTGGAGCTTTCTTT. Its protein is CASSLQEGSTGAFF.

The J gene is TRBJ2-1, the V gene TRBV15, with TRBD2 as a possible D gene (6 bases). This CDR3 region has 15 residues. Deletions cut 1 base from V and 5 bases from J, with 12 bases between. The V gene's germline CDR1 is LNHNV and CDR2 YYDKDF (reference sequence). CDR3 in amino acids: CATSRGWRADNEQFF. The CDR3 DNA reads TGTGCCACCAGCAGAGGGTGGAGGGCTGACAATGAGCAGTTCTTC. Full variable domain (missing parts from reference TRBV15 and TRBJ2-1): DAMVIQNPRYQVTQFGKPVTLSCSQTLNHNVMYWYQQKSSQAPKLLFHYYDKDFNNEADTPDNFQSRRPNTSFCFLDIRSPGLGDTAMYLCATSRGWRADNEQFFGPGTRLTVL.